This T cell receptor (beta chain) originates from a study of blood T cell repertoires in COVID-19. At the level of the study: From the United States, Italy and Spain came samples of acute and convalescent COVID-19. T cells, B-cell-depleted T cells, or PBMCs supplied cDNA or gDNA.

In the original workflow: Estimated nucleated cell counts came from reference gene primer amplification. Libraries were prepared by immunoSEQ multiplex PCR; TCRdb keeps only in-frame clonotypes and omits some of them. The DNA gave D and trimming, while V, J and clone size come from that table. The data contain 150,000 or so clones, 84% of them singletons. In germline, CDR1 is MNHEY, CDR2 SVGAGI. V gave up 0 bases and J gave up 7 bases; unmatched junction bases: 0. CDR3 length: 14 amino acids. This TCR was sampled from a woman between 50 and 59 years old with acute or convalescent COVID-19. The chain combines TRBV6-5 with TRBJ1-4; 9 positions agree with TRBD1. Sequencing was carried out using peripheral blood. CDR3 DNA: TGTGCCAGCAGTTACTCGACAGGGGGTGAAAAACTGTTTTTT. This translates into CASSYSTGGEKLFF.